Presented here are 2 T cell receptor beta chains from one specimen sequenced in a study of Graves' ophthalmopathy and Graves' hyperthyroidism. The sequenced template was RNA, covering the TCR beta CDR3 region. Amplification began with first-round RT-PCR using HTBI primers, then second-round multiplex PCR was performed. One entry per CDR3 protein results from TCRdb running MiXCR on the multiplex PCR reads. Here the sample spans roughly 700,000 distinct CDR3 sequences, 40% being singletons. The sequencing sample was made of peripheral blood. The receptors were sampled from an adult man with Graves' ophthalmopathy.

This clonotype was counted between two and nine times. This chain links TRBV7-8 with TRBJ1-5; no clear D gene. The V gene's germline CDR1 is SGHVS and CDR2 FQNEAQ. V was cut by 5 bases and J by 0 bases, with 11 bases left in between. This CDR3 region has 15 residues. The CDR3 loop reads CASSTGSYSNQPQHF. DNA for the CDR3: TGTGCCAGCAGCACCGGGAGCTATAGCAATCAGCCCCAGCATTTT.

The chain links TRBV7-9 to TRBJ2-7; 9 bases match TRBD1. This CDR3 has 14 amino acids. Unmatched junction bases numbered 6, after V lost 4 bases and J lost 5 bases. Germline V lookup: CDR1 SEHNR, CDR2 FQNEAQ (reference sequence). In DNA form, the CDR3 reads TGTGCCAGCAGCTACAGGGGGCAGGAAAACGAGCAGTACTTC. Translation: CASSYRGQENEQYF.